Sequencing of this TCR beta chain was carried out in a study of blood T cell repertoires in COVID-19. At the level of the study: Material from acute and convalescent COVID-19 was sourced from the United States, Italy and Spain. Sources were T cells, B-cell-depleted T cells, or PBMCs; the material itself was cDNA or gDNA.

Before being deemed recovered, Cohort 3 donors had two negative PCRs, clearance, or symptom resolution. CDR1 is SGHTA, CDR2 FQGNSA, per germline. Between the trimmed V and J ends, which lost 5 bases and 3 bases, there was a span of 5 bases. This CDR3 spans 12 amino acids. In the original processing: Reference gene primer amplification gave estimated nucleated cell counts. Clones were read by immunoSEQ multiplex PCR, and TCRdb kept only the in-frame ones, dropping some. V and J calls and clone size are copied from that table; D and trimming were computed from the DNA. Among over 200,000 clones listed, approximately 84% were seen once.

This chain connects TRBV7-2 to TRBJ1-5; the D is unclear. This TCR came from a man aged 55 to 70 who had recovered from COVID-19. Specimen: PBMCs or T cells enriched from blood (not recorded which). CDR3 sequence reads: CASSAYNQPQHF. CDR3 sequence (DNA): TGTGCCAGCAGCGCCTACAATCAGCCCCAGCATTTT.